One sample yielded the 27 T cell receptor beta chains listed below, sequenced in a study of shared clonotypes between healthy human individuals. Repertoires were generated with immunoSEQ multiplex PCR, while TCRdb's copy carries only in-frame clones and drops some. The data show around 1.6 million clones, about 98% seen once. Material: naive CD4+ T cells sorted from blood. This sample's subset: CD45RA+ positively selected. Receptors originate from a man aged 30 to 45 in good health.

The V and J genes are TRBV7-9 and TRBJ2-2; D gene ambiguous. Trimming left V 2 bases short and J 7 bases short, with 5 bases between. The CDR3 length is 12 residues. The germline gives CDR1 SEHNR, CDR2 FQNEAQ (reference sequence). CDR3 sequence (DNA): TGTGCCAGCAGCTTACGCTACGGGGAGCTGTTTTTT. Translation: CASSLRYGELFF.

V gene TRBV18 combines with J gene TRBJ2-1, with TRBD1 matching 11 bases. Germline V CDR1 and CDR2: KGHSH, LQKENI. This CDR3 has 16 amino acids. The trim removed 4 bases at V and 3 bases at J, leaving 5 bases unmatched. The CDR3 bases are TGTGCCAGCTCACTAACCGGGACAGGGGGCTACAATGAGCAGTTCTTC. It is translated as CASSLTGTGGYNEQFF.

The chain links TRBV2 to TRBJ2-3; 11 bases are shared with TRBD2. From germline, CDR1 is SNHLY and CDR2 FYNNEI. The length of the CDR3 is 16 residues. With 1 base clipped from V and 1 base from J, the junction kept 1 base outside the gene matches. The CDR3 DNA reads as TGTGCCAGCAGTGAAGGACTAGCGGGGCGCACAGATACGCAGTATTTT. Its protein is CASSEGLAGRTDTQYF.

Written as DNA, the CDR3 is TGTGCAAGTCCCAAAGGCAGGAGTAACTATGGCTACACCTTC. Translating gives CASPKGRSNYGYTF. The chain uses TRBV12-2 and TRBJ1-2. TRBV12-2 is assigned pseudogene status. The CDR3 is made up of 14 amino acids.

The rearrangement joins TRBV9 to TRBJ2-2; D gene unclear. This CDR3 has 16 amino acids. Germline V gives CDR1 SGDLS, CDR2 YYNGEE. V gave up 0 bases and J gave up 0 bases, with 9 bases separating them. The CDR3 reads CASSVGVGSNTGELFF. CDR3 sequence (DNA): TGTGCCAGCAGCGTAGGCGTCGGATCGAACACCGGGGAGCTGTTTTTT.

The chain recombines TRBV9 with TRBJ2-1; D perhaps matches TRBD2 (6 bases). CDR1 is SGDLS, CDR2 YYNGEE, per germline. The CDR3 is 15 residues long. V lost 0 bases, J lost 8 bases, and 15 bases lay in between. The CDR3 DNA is TGTGCCAGCAGCGTAGGCGGGACTCCTTTTCATGAGCAGTTCTTC. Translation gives CASSVGGTPFHEQFF.

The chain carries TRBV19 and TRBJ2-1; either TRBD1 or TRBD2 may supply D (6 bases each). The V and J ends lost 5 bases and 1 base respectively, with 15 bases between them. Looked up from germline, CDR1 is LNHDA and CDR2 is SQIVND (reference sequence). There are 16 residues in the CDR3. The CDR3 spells CASSVNRDLSYNEQFF. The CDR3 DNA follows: TGTGCCAGTAGTGTGAACAGGGACTTGTCCTACAATGAGCAGTTCTTC.

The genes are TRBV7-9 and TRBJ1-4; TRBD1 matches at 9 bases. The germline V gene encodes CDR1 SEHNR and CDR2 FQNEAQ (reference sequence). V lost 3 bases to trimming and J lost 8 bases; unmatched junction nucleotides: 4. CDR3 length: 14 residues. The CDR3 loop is CASSFGTGSEKLFF. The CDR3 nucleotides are TGTGCCAGCAGCTTCGGGACAGGGTCCGAAAAACTGTTTTTT.

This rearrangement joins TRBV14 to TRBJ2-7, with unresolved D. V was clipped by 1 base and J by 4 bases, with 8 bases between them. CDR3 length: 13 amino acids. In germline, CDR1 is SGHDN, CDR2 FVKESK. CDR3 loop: CASSQVMGYEQYF. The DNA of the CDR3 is TGTGCCAGCAGCCAAGTTATGGGATACGAGCAGTACTTC.

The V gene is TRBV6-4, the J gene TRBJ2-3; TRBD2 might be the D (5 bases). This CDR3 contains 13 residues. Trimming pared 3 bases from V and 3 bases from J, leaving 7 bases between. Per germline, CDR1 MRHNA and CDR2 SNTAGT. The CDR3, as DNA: TGTGCCAGCAGTGAGGACTGGACAGATACGCAGTATTTT. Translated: CASSEDWTDTQYF.

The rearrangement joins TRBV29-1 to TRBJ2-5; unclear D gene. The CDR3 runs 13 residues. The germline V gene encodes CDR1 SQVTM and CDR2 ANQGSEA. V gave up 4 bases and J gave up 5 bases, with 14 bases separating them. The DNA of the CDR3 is TGCAGCGTTGGTGAGTCGAAGTCGGAGACCCAGTACTTC. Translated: CSVGESKSETQYF. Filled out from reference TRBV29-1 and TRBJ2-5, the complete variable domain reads SAVISQKPSRDICQRGTSLTIQCQVDSQVTMMFWYRQQPGQSLTLIATANQGSEATYESGFVIDKFPISRPNLTFSTLTVSNMSPEDSSIYLCSVGESKSETQYFGPGTRLLVL.

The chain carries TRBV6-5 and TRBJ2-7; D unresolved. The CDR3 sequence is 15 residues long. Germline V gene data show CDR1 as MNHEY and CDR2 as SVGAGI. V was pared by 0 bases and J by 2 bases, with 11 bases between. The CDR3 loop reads CASSYSSWQTYEQYF. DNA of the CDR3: TGTGCCAGCAGTTACTCGAGCTGGCAGACCTACGAGCAGTACTTC.

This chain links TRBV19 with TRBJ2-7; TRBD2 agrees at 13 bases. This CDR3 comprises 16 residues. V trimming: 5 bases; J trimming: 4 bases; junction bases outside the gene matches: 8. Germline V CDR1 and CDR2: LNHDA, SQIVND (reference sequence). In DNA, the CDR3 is TGTGCCAGTAGTCTAAGGACTAGCGGGAGTAAGTACGAGCAGTACTTC. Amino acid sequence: CASSLRTSGSKYEQYF.

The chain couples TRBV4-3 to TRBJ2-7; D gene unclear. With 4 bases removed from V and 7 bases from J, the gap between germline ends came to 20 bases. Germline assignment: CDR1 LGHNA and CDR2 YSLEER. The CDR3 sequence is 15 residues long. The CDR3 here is CASSPSPTPTWEQYF. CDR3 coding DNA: TGCGCCAGCAGCCCATCCCCAACACCGACTTGGGAGCAGTACTTC.

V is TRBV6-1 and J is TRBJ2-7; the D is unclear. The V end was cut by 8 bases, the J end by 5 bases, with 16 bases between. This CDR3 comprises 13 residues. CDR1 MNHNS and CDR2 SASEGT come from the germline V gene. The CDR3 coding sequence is TGTGCCAGCTCGGTCCCCCGGAGCCACGAGCAGTACTTC. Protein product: CASSVPRSHEQYF.

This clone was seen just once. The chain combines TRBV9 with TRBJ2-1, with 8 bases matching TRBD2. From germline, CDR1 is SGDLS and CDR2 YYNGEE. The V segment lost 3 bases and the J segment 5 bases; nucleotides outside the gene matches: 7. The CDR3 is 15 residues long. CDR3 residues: CASSAREGIHNEQFF. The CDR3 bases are TGTGCCAGCAGCGCCCGGGAGGGGATCCACAATGAGCAGTTCTTC.

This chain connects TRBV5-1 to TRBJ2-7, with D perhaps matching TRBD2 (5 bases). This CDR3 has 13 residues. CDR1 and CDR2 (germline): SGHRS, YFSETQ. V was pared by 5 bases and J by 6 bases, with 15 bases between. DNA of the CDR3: TGCGCCAGCAGTGAGGGATCCCTCGCCGAGCAGTACTTC. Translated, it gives CASSEGSLAEQYF.

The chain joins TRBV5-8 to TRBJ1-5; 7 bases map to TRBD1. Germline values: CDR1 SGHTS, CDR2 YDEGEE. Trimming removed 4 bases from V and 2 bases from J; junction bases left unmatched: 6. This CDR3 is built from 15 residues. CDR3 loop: CASSPTGVGNQPQHF. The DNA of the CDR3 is TGTGCCAGCAGCCCAACAGGGGTCGGCAATCAGCCCCAGCATTTT.

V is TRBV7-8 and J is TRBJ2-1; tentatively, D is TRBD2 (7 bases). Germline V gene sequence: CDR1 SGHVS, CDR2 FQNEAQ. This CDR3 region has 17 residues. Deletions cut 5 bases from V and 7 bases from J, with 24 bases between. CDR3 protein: CASSKKGFRGARNEQFF. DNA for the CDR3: TGTGCCAGCAGCAAAAAAGGGTTCCGGGGGGCGCGGAATGAGCAGTTCTTC.

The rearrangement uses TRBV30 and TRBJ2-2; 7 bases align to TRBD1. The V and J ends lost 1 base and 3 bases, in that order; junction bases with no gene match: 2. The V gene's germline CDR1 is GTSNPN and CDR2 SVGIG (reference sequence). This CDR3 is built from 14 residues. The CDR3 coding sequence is TGTGCCTGGAGTGGACAGGGTTACACCGGGGAGCTGTTTTTT. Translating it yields CAWSGQGYTGELFF.

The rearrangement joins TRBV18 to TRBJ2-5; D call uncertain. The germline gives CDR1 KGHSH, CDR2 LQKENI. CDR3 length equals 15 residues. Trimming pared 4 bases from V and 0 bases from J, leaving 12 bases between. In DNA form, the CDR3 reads TGTGCCAGCTCACTGGCACCTCTCTACCAAGAGACCCAGTACTTC. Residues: CASSLAPLYQETQYF.

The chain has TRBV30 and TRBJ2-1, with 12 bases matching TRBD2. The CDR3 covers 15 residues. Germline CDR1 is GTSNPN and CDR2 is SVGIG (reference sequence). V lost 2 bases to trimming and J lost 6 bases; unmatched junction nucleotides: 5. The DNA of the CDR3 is TGTGCCTGGAGTCCGGGACTAGCGGGCATCAATGAGCAGTTCTTC. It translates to CAWSPGLAGINEQFF.

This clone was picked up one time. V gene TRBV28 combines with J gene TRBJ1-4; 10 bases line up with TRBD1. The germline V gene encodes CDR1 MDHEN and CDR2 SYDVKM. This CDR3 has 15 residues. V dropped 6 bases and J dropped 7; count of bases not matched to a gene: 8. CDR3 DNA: TGTGCCAGCAGCCCTCCCGGACAGGGGGGTGAAAAACTGTTTTTT. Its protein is CASSPPGQGGEKLFF.

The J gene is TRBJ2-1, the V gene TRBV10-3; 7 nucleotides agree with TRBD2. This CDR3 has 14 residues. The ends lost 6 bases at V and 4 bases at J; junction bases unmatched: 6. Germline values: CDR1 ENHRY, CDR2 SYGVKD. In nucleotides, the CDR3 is TGTGCCATCAGGCCTAGCGGACCTTACAATGAGCAGTTCTTC. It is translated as CAIRPSGPYNEQFF.

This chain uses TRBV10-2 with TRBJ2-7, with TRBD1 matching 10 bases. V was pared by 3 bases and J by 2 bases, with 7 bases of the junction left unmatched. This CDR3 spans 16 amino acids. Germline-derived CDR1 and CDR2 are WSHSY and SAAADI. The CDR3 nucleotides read TGCGCCAGCAGTGACTTCTCCGGGACAGGGGCCTACGAGCAGTACTTC. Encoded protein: CASSDFSGTGAYEQYF.

In DNA, the CDR3 is TGTGCCAGCAGCTTGGGAAGGGGCGGAGATACGCAGTATTTT. Translating gives CASSLGRGGDTQYF. The rearrangement uses TRBV11-3 and TRBJ2-3, with D maybe TRBD1 (5 bases). Germline CDR1 is SGHNT and CDR2 is YENEEA. CDR3 length: 14 residues. V lost 3 bases and J 5 bases, leaving 12 bases between the germline ends.

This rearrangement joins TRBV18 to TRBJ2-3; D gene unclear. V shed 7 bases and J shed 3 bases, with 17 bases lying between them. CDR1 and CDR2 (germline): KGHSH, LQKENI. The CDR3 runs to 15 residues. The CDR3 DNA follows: TGTGCCAGCTTTCTGGCCCCCATAGGGACAGATACGCAGTATTTT. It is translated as CASFLAPIGTDTQYF.